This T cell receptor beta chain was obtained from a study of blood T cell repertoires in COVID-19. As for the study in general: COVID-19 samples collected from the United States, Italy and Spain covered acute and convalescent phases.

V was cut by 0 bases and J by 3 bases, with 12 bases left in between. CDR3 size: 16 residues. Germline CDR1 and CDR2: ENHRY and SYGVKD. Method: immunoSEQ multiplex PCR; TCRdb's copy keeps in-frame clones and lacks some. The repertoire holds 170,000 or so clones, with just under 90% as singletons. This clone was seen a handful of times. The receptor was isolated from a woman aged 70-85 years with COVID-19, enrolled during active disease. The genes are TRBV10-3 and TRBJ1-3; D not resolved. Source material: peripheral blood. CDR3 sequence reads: CAISESLRGSGNTIYF. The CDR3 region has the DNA TGTGCCATCAGTGAGTCCTTGCGCGGCAGTGGAAACACCATATATTTT.